These T cell receptor beta chains were read from a single sample in a study of control samples from healthy donors and cancer patients. Clones were read by immunoSEQ multiplex PCR, and TCRdb kept only the in-frame ones, dropping some. This sample has tens of thousands of clones, with around 84% found just once. Material for sequencing was blood. These receptors all stem from a man aged 45-65 years in good health. CDR3s leave out the opening cysteine and the closing phenylalanine or tryptophan. The order of the fields is clone size, J gene, V gene, CDR3 protein. Only part of the rows carry a size: once, few, many, or a class if the clone is expanded.

>.|TRBJ2-3|TRBV4-1
ASSAESTDTQY
>.|TRBJ2-5|TRBV7-2
ASSLGARGGETQY
>.|TRBJ1-2|TRBV3-1/TRBV3-2
ASSTQDRVHT
>.|TRBJ1-1|TRBV7-2
ASSLAMHTEAF
>.|TRBJ1-1|TRBV4-3
ASSQDGIMNTEAF
>once|TRBJ2-3|TRBV19
ASNTPGLATDTQY
>.|TRBJ2-5|TRBV5-1
ASSPGTSGSGETQY
>.|TRBJ1-1|TRBV18
ASSQGAHTEAF
>.|TRBJ2-7|TRBV5-1
ASSPGTSGYEQY
>.|TRBJ1-2|TRBV7-2
ASSIGQVRYGYT
>.|TRBJ1-3|TRBV27
ASSFQQGRGNTIY
>once|TRBJ1-4|TRBV15
ATSFRGQEKLF
>once|TRBJ1-1|TRBV29-1
SAVESVNTEAF
>.|TRBJ1-1|TRBV7-9
ASSPSGALGIPNTEAF
>once|TRBJ2-1|TRBV4-2
ASSRMTGLAGMSYNEQF
>once|TRBJ1-3|TRBV7-8
ASSIGLAGAGNTIY
>.|TRBJ2-3|TRBV7-2
ASSRGGTGGSDTQY
>.|TRBJ2-2|TRBV24-1
ATSDSRTSGGNTGELF
>.|TRBJ2-7|TRBV7-8
ASSLVVAASYEQY
>.|TRBJ1-1|TRBV29-1
SVGPGVNTEAF
>once|TRBJ2-1|TRBV18
ASSPTRDSYNEQF
>.|TRBJ2-1|TRBV27
ASSLRGYRYNEQF
>.|TRBJ1-2|TRBV9
ASSASGTLGYGYT
>.|TRBJ2-3|TRBV29-1
SVGIGPGVGTDTQY
>.|TRBJ1-1|TRBV5-1
ASSARQGMDTEAF
>.|TRBJ2-7|TRBV21-1
ASSTRPEDRGSYEQY
>.|TRBJ2-1|TRBV6-5
ASTPLRTANEQF
>few|TRBJ1-5|TRBV5-1
ASSLGQGLGPQH
>.|TRBJ2-4|TRBV11-3
ASSEDLIAKNIQY
>few|TRBJ2-7|TRBV7-2
ASSFMSNEQY
>.|TRBJ2-7|TRBV28
ASSLGREQY
>.|TRBJ2-2|TRBV5-1
ASSWGQGDTGELF